This T cell receptor beta chain was captured in a study of CD8+CD57+ T cells in acquired aplastic anemia (dated by TCRdb to 2016 to 2019). Some background on the complete study: DNA extracted from sorted CD4+ and CD8+ cells had a mean of roughly 3.4 ug, with a range of about 0.18 to 27.4 ug. Mean read counts for healthy donor samples were roughly 10 million for CD4+ cells and roughly 12 million for CD8+ cells.

At the junction V is shortened by 5 bases and J by 5 bases, with 15 bases in between. Reading from cysteine to phenylalanine, the CDR3 counts 14 amino acids. The CDR3 DNA has 42 bases and is translated from base 1. According to the germline V gene, CDR1 reads SGHTA and CDR2 reads FQGNSA. TCR beta VDJ combination and CDR3 sequence profiling used genomic DNA as the template. An Illumina HiSeq 2000 was the platform used for TCR repertoire sequencing. The published analysis was carried out like this. TRBV/TRBJ rearrangement plots, CDR3 size and DJ length profiles, and Simpson's diversity index were used to evaluate the repertoires. Whichever DNA sequence was most abundant in the deep sequencing data was defined as the immunodominant clone. CDR3 amino acid sequences were checked for sharing across subjects and were also compared against the VDJdb database and published repertoires. Clones were called with MiXCR by TCRdb after fastp trimmed the public reads at Q25, and only in-frame beta chains were retained. Identical CDR3 protein sequences are pooled into one entry, listed with their most common genes and DNA. The V and J calls were not made by the authors but by TCRdb's processing. This sample comprises 400,000 to 450,000 distinct CDR3 sequences, around 72% of them detected only once. Of the sample, approximately 3.9% falls within the top ten clones.

The study deep-sequenced TCR repertoires of sorted CD4+ and CD8+ blood T cells from severe aplastic anemia patients and healthy subjects. Ficoll-Paque density gradient centrifugation was used to isolate peripheral blood mononuclear cells. Before DNA extraction, CD4+ and CD8+ T cells were sorted with FACS or magnetic beads. Results the study describes overall, beyond this receptor: Although roughly 29 CD8+ CDR3 sequences were shared by patients and controls, these sequences appeared highly expressed in patients and within the immunodominant clones of patients. No significant difference in CD8+ Simpson's diversity was found between patients and healthy controls (P=0.060).

As concerns this clonotype: The target of this receptor is not known. Base qualities are not at hand, and no much larger clone is one base apart.

The chain was built from TRBV7-2 and TRBJ2-5, with TRBD2 perhaps the D gene, on 6 matching bases. Sequencing was performed on sorted CD4+, CD8+, or CD8+CD57+ T cells (not recorded which) from PBMCs. The origin of this receptor is a human donor in good health, serving as a control. The nucleotide sequence reads as follows: TGTGCCAGCAGCGCAGGACGGAGCGGGGAGACCCAGTACTTC. It translates to CASSAGRSGETQYF.